The T cell receptor (beta chain) under discussion was sequenced for a study of blood T cell repertoires in COVID-19 (dated by TCRdb to the early 2020s). Some background on the complete study: Collaborator samples came from the United States, Italy and Spain and covered acute and convalescent phases of COVID-19. Deeply sampled blood TCRbeta repertoires from subjects exposed to, actively infected with, or recovered from COVID-19 were included in the dataset. Samples came from the ongoing ImmuneRACE study (first 160 participants) plus 1,254 subjects from 6 global collaborators. A de-identified subject ID, COVID-19 status, age in years and sex were almost always included in the sample metadata. The repertoires were released in a freely available public database meant as a resource for research on the immune response to SARS-CoV-2. Where available, HLA class I and class II types were taken from metadata supplied by the sample provider and were not determined by assay-based typing. The prospective study material was composed of cDNA or gDNA derived from T cells, B-cell-depleted T cells, or PBMCs.

A remark on this clone: Which antigen it targets is not known. One base away there is no much larger clone; base qualities are not given.

TCRbeta CDR3 regions were amplified from genomic DNA by means of the immunoSEQ Assay, a bias-controlled multiplex PCR. The authors' pipeline ran thus. Within the assay, amplification of reference gene primers was used to estimate how many nucleated cells each sample contained. To quantify the absolute abundance of each unique TCRbeta CDR3 rearrangement, sequence reads were collapsed and filtered. Productive Simpson clonality was computed per sample as the square root of Simpson's diversity index over productive rearrangements. TCRdb provides this immuneACCESS table in a form limited to in-frame rearrangements. Some clones are lacking; in checked studies, under half of them reflect an unresolved V gene, and why the rest are absent is not known. The V and J calls and clone size were taken over from that table, and D and trimming were inferred from the DNA. This sample gives hundreds of thousands of clones in total; around 90% of them show up just once. The ten largest clones take up roughly 3% of the sample.

Each collaborating institution followed its own protocols to collect whole blood in K2EDTA tubes. For TCRbeta analysis, collaborators shipped samples in one of three forms: frozen whole blood, isolated PBMCs, or DNA extracted from either of those sample types. Broad study findings and their caveats: Clinical and demographic metadata were provided uncurated, with the amount varying by source and participant.

The CDR3, from cysteine to phenylalanine, totals 12 residues. Just the 36-base CDR3 DNA is kept, in frame starting at base 1. Trimming takes 3 bases from V and 11 bases from J, and the germline ends sit 16 bases apart. CDR1 and CDR2 (GTSNPN, SVGIG) derive from the germline V gene (reference sequence). Sequenced material: peripheral blood. This clonotype originated in a man younger than 35 with active or convalescent COVID-19. This chain joins TRBV30 to TRBJ1-1, with the D gene call left open. CDR3 protein: CAWSSTGSGAFF. The base sequence is TGTGCCTGGAGCTCCACCGGGTCGGGGGCTTTCTTT.